The entry that follows covers one T cell receptor (beta chain) sequence. Its specificity is not known. Using the 5' RACE reads, TCRdb records one entry per CDR3 protein without DNA. The table counts about 260,000 distinct CDR3 sequences; 4% to 4.5% lies in the top ten. These data belong to a study of T cells expressing NK-cell markers. Background on the study: Cells sorted as CD3+CD56+NKG2C+, CD3+CD56+NKG2C- and CD3+CD56-NKG2C+ T cells supplied the TCR beta repertoires. In the group of eight sequenced donors, seven were HCMV-seropositive and one was seronegative.

The germline gives CDR1 SQVTM, CDR2 ANQGSEA. The CDR3 runs to 13 residues. Notes on the study in general: The contribution of dominant NKG2C+ clonotypes to CD8+ T cells in about six donors was about 1.0-7.5%.

The genes are TRBV29-1 and TRBJ1-2. The source material was blood T cells: a sorted CD56 or NKG2C T cell subset, CD4+ or CD8+ T cells, or bulk PBMC T cells (not recorded which). The TCR sequence derives from a woman between 18 and 69 years old in good health. The CDR3 sequence is CSVGLWSNYSYTF.